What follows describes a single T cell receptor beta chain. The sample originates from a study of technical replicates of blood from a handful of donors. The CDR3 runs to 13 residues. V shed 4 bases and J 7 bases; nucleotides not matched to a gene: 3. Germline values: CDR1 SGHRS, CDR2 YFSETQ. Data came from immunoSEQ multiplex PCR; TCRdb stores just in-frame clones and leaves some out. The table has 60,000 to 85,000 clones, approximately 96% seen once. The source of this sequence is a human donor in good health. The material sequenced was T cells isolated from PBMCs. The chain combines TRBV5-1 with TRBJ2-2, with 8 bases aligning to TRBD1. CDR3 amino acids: CASSQGANGELFF. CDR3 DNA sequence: TGCGCCAGCAGCCAGGGGGCGAACGGGGAGCTGTTTTTT.